The sequence of this T cell receptor beta chain was determined in a study of T cells after yellow fever vaccination. TCRdb reprocessed the 5' RACE reads via MiXCR and lists one record per CDR3 protein. Of under 350,000 distinct CDR3 sequences listed, over 4% are singletons. V gave up 5 bases and J gave up 7 bases; unmatched junction bases: 13. The CDR3 runs to 18 residues. Germline CDR1 MDHEN, CDR2 SYDVKM. J is TRBJ2-2 and V is TRBV28; TRBD2 aligns across 13 bases. The origin of this receptor is a man between 18 and 35 years old who received the YFV17D yellow fever vaccine. Specimen: PBMCs, collected 5 days after the yellow fever booster vaccination. CDR3 amino acids: CASSLPLTSGGALGELFF. CDR3 bases: TGTGCCAGCAGTCTTCCCCTAACTAGCGGGGGGGCGCTCGGGGAGCTGTTTTTT. The full variable domain, in which reference TRBV28 and TRBJ2-2 provide the parts outside the CDR3, is DVKVTQSSRYLVKRTGEKVFLECVQDMDHENMFWYRQDPGLGLRLIYFSYDVKMKEKGDIPEGYSVSREKKERFSLILESASTNQTSMYLCASSLPLTSGGALGELFFGEGSRLTVL.